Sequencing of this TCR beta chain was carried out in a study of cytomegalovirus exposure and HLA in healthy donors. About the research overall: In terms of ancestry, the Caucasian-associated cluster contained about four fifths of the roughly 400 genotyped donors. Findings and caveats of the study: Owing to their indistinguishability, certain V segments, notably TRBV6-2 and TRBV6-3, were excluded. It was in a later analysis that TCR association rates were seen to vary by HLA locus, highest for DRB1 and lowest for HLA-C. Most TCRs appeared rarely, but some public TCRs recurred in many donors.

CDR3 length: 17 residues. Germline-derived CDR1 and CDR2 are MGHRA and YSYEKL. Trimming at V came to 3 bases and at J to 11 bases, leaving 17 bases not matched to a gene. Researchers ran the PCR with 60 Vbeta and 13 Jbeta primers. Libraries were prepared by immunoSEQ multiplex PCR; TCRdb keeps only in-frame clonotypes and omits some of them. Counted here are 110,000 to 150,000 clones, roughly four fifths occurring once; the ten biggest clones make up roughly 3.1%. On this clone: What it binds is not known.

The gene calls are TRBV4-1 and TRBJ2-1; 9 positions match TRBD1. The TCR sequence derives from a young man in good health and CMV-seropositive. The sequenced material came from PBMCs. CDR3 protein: CASSQERTGGESGQQFF. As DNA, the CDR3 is TGCGCCAGCAGCCAGGAACGAACAGGGGGCGAATCGGGCCAGCAGTTCTTC.